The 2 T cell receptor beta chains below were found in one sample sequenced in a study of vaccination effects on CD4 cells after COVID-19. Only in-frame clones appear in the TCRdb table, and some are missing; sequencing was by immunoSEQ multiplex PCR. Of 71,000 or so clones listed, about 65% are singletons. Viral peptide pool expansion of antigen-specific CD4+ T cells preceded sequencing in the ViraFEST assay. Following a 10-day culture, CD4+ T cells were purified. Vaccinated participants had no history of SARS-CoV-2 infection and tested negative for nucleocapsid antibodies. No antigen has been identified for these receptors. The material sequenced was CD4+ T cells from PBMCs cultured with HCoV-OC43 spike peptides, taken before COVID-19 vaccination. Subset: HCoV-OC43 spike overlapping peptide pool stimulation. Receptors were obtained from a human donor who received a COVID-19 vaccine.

The CDR3 sequence: CSVGSSNQPQHF. The CDR3 DNA is TGCAGCGTTGGTTCGAGCAATCAGCCCCAGCATTTT. The chain combines TRBV29-1 with TRBJ1-5; no definite D call. CDR1 and CDR2 from the germline V gene are SQVTM and ANQGSEA. Trimming took 4 bases from V and 1 from J, leaving 5 bases between them. CDR3 size: 12 residues.

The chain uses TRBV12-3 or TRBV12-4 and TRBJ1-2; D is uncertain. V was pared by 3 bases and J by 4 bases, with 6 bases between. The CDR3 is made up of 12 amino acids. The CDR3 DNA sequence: TGTGCCAGCAGTTTTGTCAGCTATGGCTACACCTTC. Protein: CASSFVSYGYTF.